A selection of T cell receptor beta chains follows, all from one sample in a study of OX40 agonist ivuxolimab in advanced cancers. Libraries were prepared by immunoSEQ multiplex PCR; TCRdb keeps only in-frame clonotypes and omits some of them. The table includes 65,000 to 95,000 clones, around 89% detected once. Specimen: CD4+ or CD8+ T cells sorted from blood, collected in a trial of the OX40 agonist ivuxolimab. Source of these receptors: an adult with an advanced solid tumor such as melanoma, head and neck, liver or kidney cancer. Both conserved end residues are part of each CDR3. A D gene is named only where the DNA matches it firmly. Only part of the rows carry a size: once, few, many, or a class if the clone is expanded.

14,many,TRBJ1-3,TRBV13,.,CASSLGVSGNTIYF,TGTGCCAGCAGCTTAGGCGTCTCTGGAAACACCATATATTTT
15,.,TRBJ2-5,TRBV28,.,CASSLRGDIGETQYF,TGTGCCAGCAGTTTAAGGGGTGATATTGGGGAGACCCAGTACTTC
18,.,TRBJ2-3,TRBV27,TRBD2,CASSNLGLAVSNTDTQYF,TGTGCCAGCAGTAACCTGGGACTAGCGGTATCGAACACAGATACGCAGTATTTT
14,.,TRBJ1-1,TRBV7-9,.,CASSPGPSGTEAFF,TGTGCCAGCAGCCCGGGTCCATCGGGCACTGAAGCTTTCTTT
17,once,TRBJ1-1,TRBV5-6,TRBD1,CASTPGQGMGMNTEAFF,TGTGCCAGCACCCCGGGACAGGGGATGGGCATGAACACTGAAGCTTTCTTT
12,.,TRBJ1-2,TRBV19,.,CASIGHNYGYTF,TGTGCCAGTATAGGACACAACTATGGCTACACCTTC
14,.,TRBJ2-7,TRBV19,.,CASSALVTSYEQYF,TGTGCCAGTAGTGCCCTGGTGACGTCCTACGAGCAGTACTTC
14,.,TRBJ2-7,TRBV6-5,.,CASKGRAGPNEQYF,TGTGCCAGCAAAGGGCGAGCAGGGCCCAACGAGCAGTACTTC
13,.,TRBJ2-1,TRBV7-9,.,CASGKDAYNEQFF,TGTGCCAGCGGAAAGGACGCGTACAATGAGCAGTTCTTC
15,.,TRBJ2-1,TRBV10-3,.,CAISEGGLNFNEQFF,TGTGCCATCAGTGAAGGGGGACTCAACTTTAATGAGCAGTTCTTC
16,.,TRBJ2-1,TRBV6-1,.,CASSEFGQNRDNEQFF,TGTGCCAGCAGTGAATTTGGACAGAACAGAGACAATGAGCAGTTCTTC
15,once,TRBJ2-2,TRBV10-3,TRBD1,CAISRTGTNTGELFF,TGTGCCATCTCACGGACAGGGACGAACACCGGGGAGCTGTTTTTT
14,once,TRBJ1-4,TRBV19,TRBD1,CASRRQGEGEKLFF,TGTGCCAGTAGGCGACAGGGTGAGGGTGAAAAACTGTTTTTT
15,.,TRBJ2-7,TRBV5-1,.,CASSLGDRVYYEQYF,TGCGCCAGCAGCTTAGGGGACCGCGTATACTACGAGCAGTACTTC
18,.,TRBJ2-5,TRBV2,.,CASSEARWGLGYQETQYF,TGTGCCAGCAGTGAAGCGCGATGGGGGCTGGGGTACCAAGAGACCCAGTACTTC
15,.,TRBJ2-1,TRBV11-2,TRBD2,CASRGLAGSYNEQFF,TGTGCCAGCAGGGGACTAGCGGGCTCCTACAATGAGCAGTTCTTC
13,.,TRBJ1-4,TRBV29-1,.,CSARGGTNEKLFF,TGCAGCGCCCGGGGAGGCACTAATGAAAAACTGTTTTTT
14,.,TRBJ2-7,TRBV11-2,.,CASKVALSGYEQYF,TGTGCCAGCAAGGTAGCTTTGTCAGGATACGAGCAGTACTTC
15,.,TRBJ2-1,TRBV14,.,CASSPQLVDEAEQFF,TGTGCCAGCAGCCCGCAACTAGTGGACGAGGCTGAGCAGTTCTTC
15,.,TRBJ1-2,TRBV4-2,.,CASSLQSVWSYGYTF,TGTGCCAGCAGCTTGCAATCGGTTTGGAGCTATGGCTACACCTTC
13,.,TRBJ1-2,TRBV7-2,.,CASSVDGLYGYTF,TGTGCCAGCAGCGTCGATGGACTGTATGGCTACACCTTC
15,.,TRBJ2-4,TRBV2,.,CASSEFGTAKNIQYF,TGTGCCAGCAGTGAGTTTGGGACAGCCAAAAACATTCAGTACTTC
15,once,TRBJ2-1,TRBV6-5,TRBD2,CASRSLGLAWNEQFF,TGTGCCAGCAGATCGTTAGGACTAGCTTGGAATGAGCAGTTCTTC
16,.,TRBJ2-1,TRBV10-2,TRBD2,CASSVTSERTYNEQFF,TGCGCCAGCAGTGTAACTAGCGAACGTACCTACAATGAGCAGTTCTTC
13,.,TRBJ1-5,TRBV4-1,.,CASSPSVGQPQHF,TGCGCCAGCAGCCCTAGCGTAGGGCAGCCCCAGCATTTT
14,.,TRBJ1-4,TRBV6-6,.,CASRRFMTNEKLFF,TGTGCCAGCAGGAGATTTATGACTAATGAAAAACTGTTTTTT
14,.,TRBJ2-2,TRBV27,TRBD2,CASSGGLADGELFF,TGTGCCAGCAGCGGCGGACTAGCGGACGGGGAGCTGTTTTTT
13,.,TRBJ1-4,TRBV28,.,CASSFNPVGKLFF,TGTGCCAGCAGTTTCAATCCGGTAGGAAAACTGTTTTTT
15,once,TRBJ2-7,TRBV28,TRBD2,CASSLFGLGSYEQYF,TGTGCCAGCAGTTTATTCGGACTAGGATCCTACGAGCAGTACTTC
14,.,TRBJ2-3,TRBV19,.,CASSTGVHTDTQYF,TGTGCCAGTAGTACAGGGGTACACACAGATACGCAGTATTTT
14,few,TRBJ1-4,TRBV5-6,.,CASSLRGVHEKLFF,TGTGCCAGCAGCTTGCGGGGTGTCCATGAAAAACTGTTTTTT
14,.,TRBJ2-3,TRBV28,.,CASTRAGRTDTQYF,TGTGCCAGCACACGGGCCGGGCGGACAGATACGCAGTATTTT
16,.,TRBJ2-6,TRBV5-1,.,CASSTRQSSGANVLTF,TGCGCCAGCAGCACCCGACAGTCCTCTGGGGCCAACGTCCTGACTTTC
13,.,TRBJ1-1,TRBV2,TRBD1,CASSDRGLREAFF,TGTGCCAGCAGCGACAGGGGGCTGAGGGAAGCTTTCTTT
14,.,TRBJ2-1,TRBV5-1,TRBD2,CASSAGGLDNEQFF,TGCGCCAGCAGCGCGGGAGGGCTCGACAATGAGCAGTTCTTC
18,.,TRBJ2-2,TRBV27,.,CASSFLSLGATGTGELFF,TGTGCCAGCAGTTTCCTCTCTCTTGGGGCCACGGGCACCGGGGAGCTGTTTTTT
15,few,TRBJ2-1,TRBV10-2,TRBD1,CASRGTGAPHNEQFF,TGCGCCAGCAGGGGGACAGGGGCCCCTCACAATGAGCAGTTCTTC
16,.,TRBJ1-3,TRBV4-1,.,CASSRGGLVSGNTIYF,TGCGCCAGCAGCCGAGGGGGGCTGGTCTCTGGAAACACCATATATTTT